Listed here are 3 T cell receptor beta chains from one sample, sequenced in a study of T-cell reconstitution after alpha-beta-depleted transplantation in children. Unique molecular identifiers were incorporated into the prepared TCRbeta library. TCRdb passed the PCR reads through MiXCR, listing each CDR3 protein once. The top ten clones hold 0.79% of a sample with 600,000 to 700,000 distinct CDR3 sequences, less than 15% of them seen once. The material sequenced was PBMCs, taken before TCRalphabeta/CD19-depleted stem cell transplant. These receptors were taken from a girl aged 2 to 10 with congenital amegakaryocytic thrombocytopenia, due to receive a stem cell transplant.

This clonotype was seen at least ten times. The V gene is TRBV20-1, the J gene TRBJ1-1; 7 nucleotides line up with TRBD1. V lost 5 bases, J lost 5 bases, and 2 bases stayed unmatched. Germline CDR1 is DFQATT and CDR2 is SNEGSKA (reference sequence). The CDR3 totals 11 residues. Here the CDR3 reads CSADRVTEAFF. CDR3 in DNA: TGCAGTGCTGACAGGGTAACTGAAGCTTTCTTT.

This clonotype occurred a few times. V is TRBV20-1 and J is TRBJ1-1; D unclear. This CDR3 is 13 amino acids long. CDR1 DFQATT and CDR2 SNEGSKA come from the germline V gene (reference sequence). With 3 bases removed from V and 5 bases from J, the gap between germline ends came to 13 bases. The DNA of the CDR3 is TGCAGTGCTAGGACTCCGGGGTATACTGAAGCTTTCTTT. Translation gives CSARTPGYTEAFF.

The table lists this clonotype with many counts. This chain links TRBV4-1 with TRBJ1-3; D ambiguous. The germline CDR1 and CDR2 sequences are MGHRA and YSYEKL. Trimming cost V 1 base and J 0 bases, with 7 bases left between them. This CDR3 region has 15 residues. The CDR3 DNA follows: TGCGCCAGCAGCCAAGTGTGGAGCTCTGGAAACACCATATATTTT. This gives the protein CASSQVWSSGNTIYF.